Below, 27 T cell receptor beta chains from the same sample are listed, as sequenced in a study of blood T cell repertoires in COVID-19. Data came from immunoSEQ multiplex PCR; TCRdb stores just in-frame clones and leaves some out. The data show 210,000 or so clones, around 80% seen once. Sequencing was performed on peripheral blood. The receptor source for this set is a man in his fifties who had recovered from COVID-19.

The chain combines TRBV18 with TRBJ1-1; maybe TRBD1 (6 bases). Germline CDR1 KGHSH, CDR2 LQKENI. The CDR3 sequence is 17 residues long. Trimming pared 0 bases from V and 10 bases from J, leaving 24 bases between. CDR3 bases: TGTGCCAGCTCACCACCGGGAAGGGGGGGCAGTGACTTTCGAGCTTTCTTT. It yields the protein CASSPPGRGGSDFRAFF.

This rearrangement joins TRBV7-8 to TRBJ2-7, with 8 bases lining up with TRBD2. The junction had 6 bases not matched to a gene; V was cut back by 1 base and J by 1 base. CDR1 and CDR2 from the germline V gene are SGHVS and FQNEAQ. This CDR3 has 16 amino acids. DNA for the CDR3: TGTGCCAGCAGCTTAGATTGGACTAGCCAATCCTACGAGCAGTACTTC. This sequence encodes CASSLDWTSQSYEQYF.

The chain uses TRBV9 and TRBJ1-2; possibly TRBD1 for D (5 bases). Germline lookup yields CDR1 SGDLS and CDR2 YYNGEE. V was shortened by 2 bases and J by 1 base, with 9 bases between the two germline ends. CDR3 length: 14 amino acids. CDR3 sequence (DNA): TGTGCCAGCAGCGTCACCCAGGGTAACTATGGCTACACCTTC. Protein: CASSVTQGNYGYTF. The variable domain in full, with the rest retrieved from reference TRBV9 and TRBJ1-2, is DSGVTQTPKHLITATGQRVTLRCSPRSGDLSVYWYQQSLDQGLQFLIQYYNGEERAKGNILERFSAQQFPDLHSELNLSSLELGDSALYFCASSVTQGNYGYTFGSGTRLTVV.

The rearrangement joins TRBV3-1 (or the pseudogene TRBV3-2) to TRBJ2-5; TRBD2 matches at 10 bases. CDR1 and CDR2 from the germline V gene are LGHDT and YNNKEL (reference sequence). The CDR3 runs to 15 residues. With V trimmed by 5 bases and J by 5 bases, 8 bases remained unmatched. CDR3: CASSYETSGTETQYF. The CDR3 DNA sequence: TGTGCCAGCAGCTACGAAACTAGCGGGACGGAGACCCAGTACTTC.

The chain joins TRBV3-1 (or the pseudogene TRBV3-2) to TRBJ1-1; D remains unclear. Germline values: CDR1 LGHDT, CDR2 YNNKEL (reference sequence). This CDR3 has 11 amino acids. V was clipped by 9 bases and J by 8 bases, with 13 bases between them. The CDR3, as DNA: TGTGCCAGTGGATGGGAGGGAGAAGCTTTCTTT. Its translation: CASGWEGEAFF.

The chain recombines TRBV6-5 with TRBJ2-5, with 7 nucleotides matching TRBD1. The CDR3 covers 15 residues. Trimming took 5 bases from V and 4 from J; bases not matched to a gene: 10. Germline V gives CDR1 MNHEY, CDR2 SVGAGI. CDR3 bases: TGTGCCAGCAGTCTACAGGACAGGAGGAGAGAGACCCAGTACTTC. It codes for CASSLQDRRRETQYF.

The chain carries TRBV29-1 and TRBJ1-1; 7 bases are shared with TRBD1. J lost 4 bases, V lost 6 bases, and 11 bases had no gene match. The length of the CDR3 is 14 residues. Germline-derived CDR1 and CDR2 are SQVTM and ANQGSEA. The CDR3 here is CSVATPGQFTEAFF. Here the CDR3 DNA reads TGCAGCGTCGCCACTCCGGGACAGTTCACTGAAGCTTTCTTT.

V is TRBV27 and J is TRBJ2-1, with 8 bases identical to TRBD1. Trimming cost V 3 bases and J 5 bases; bases outside gene matches: 12. The length of the CDR3 is 17 residues. The V gene's germline CDR1 is MNHEY and CDR2 SMNVEV (reference sequence). CDR3 amino acids: CASSFSIGQGRNNEQFF. CDR3 DNA: TGTGCCAGCAGTTTTAGTATAGGACAGGGAAGGAACAATGAGCAGTTCTTC.

This clone has more than one count but fewer than ten. This sequence joins TRBV19 and TRBJ2-6; 12 bases map to TRBD1. V was clipped by 8 bases and J by 4 bases; unmatched bases: 12. CDR1 LNHDA and CDR2 SQIVND come from the germline V gene (reference sequence). The CDR3 totals 18 residues. CDR3 in DNA: TGTGCCAGTCGAGCTAACCGGGACAGGGGGCCCGGGGCCAACGTCCTGACTTTC. It translates to CASRANRDRGPGANVLTF.

A single count supports this clone. The rearrangement joins TRBV6-5 to TRBJ1-4, with TRBD1 matching over 7 bases. This CDR3 is 14 amino acids long. Germline V gives CDR1 MNHEY, CDR2 SVGAGI. V dropped 6 bases and J dropped 6; count of bases not matched to a gene: 7. The CDR3, as DNA: TGTGCCAGCAGGCCAGGGGGAAAATATGAAAAACTGTTTTTT. Protein: CASRPGGKYEKLFF.

The rearrangement links TRBV6-6 to TRBJ1-2, with 11 positions matching TRBD1. The J segment lost 5 bases and the V segment lost 6 bases, leaving 5 bases of the junction unmatched. Per germline, CDR1 MNHNY and CDR2 SVGAGI (reference sequence). This CDR3 spans 14 amino acids. CDR3 nucleotides: TGTGCCAGCAGCCTCGGACAGGGGGCATATGGCTACACCTTC. Its protein is CASSLGQGAYGYTF.

The chain employs TRBV28 and TRBJ2-1, with 12 bases identical to TRBD2. The CDR3 runs to 15 residues. V lost 4 bases and J lost 9; bases outside the gene matches: 7. Germline assignment: CDR1 MDHEN and CDR2 SYDVKM. CDR3: CASSSQTSGSGEQFF. As DNA, the CDR3 is TGTGCCAGCAGTTCGCAGACTAGCGGGAGCGGTGAGCAGTTCTTC.

The chain couples TRBV30 to TRBJ2-7; D gene unclear. Trimming removed 1 base from V and 2 bases from J, with 9 bases in between. The CDR3 has 13 amino acids. CDR1 and CDR2 from the germline V gene are GTSNPN and SVGIG (reference sequence). Here the CDR3 DNA reads TGTGCCTGGAGTGGTGGAGTCCCCTACGAGCAGTACTTC. As protein: CAWSGGVPYEQYF.

J is TRBJ1-2 and V is TRBV13; no definite D call. CDR1 is PRHDT, CDR2 FYEKMQ, per germline (reference sequence). V was trimmed by 2 bases and J by 0 bases, leaving 4 bases between them. This CDR3 region has 13 residues. The CDR3 region has the DNA TGTGCCAGCAGCTTACAGACTAACTATGGCTACACCTTC. It is translated as CASSLQTNYGYTF.

This clone was seen only a few times. Other DNA sequences in the same sample also yield this CDR3. The gene calls are TRBV6-5 and TRBJ2-7, with D possibly matching TRBD1 (5 bases). V was cut by 5 bases and J by 5 bases, with 13 bases left in between. Looked up from germline, CDR1 is MNHEY and CDR2 is SVGAGI. CDR3 length: 13 amino acids. Here the CDR3 reads CASSLTGSHEQYF. The CDR3 DNA reads as TGTGCCAGCAGTCTCACAGGTTCCCACGAGCAGTACTTC.

The rearrangement joins TRBV29-1 to TRBJ1-2, with D possibly being TRBD1 (6 bases). Germline CDR1 SQVTM, CDR2 ANQGSEA. This CDR3 has 12 residues. Deletions cut 4 bases from V and 3 bases from J, with 9 bases between. The CDR3 region has the DNA TGCAGCGTTGTGGACAGCTACTATGGCTACACCTTC. Residues: CSVVDSYYGYTF.

This clone turned up a few times. In DNA, the CDR3 is TGTGCCAGCAGCCCGGGAGCCTCTGGAAACACCATATATTTT. As protein: CASSPGASGNTIYF. The rearrangement links TRBV2 to TRBJ1-3; unclear D gene. Germline V CDR1 and CDR2: SNHLY, FYNNEI. This CDR3 spans 14 amino acids. Trimming removed 6 bases from V and 0 bases from J, with 9 bases in between.

This clone was counted once. The rearrangement links TRBV6-6 to TRBJ2-1; 7 bases line up with TRBD2. Germline-derived CDR1 and CDR2 are MNHNY and SVGAGI (reference sequence). The CDR3 consists of 18 residues. V was clipped by 5 bases and J by 4 bases; unmatched bases: 17. CDR3 sequence: CASSPIYVTSATYNEQFF. The CDR3 coding sequence is TGTGCCAGCAGTCCGATATACGTTACTAGCGCGACTTACAATGAGCAGTTCTTC.

In this sample, this clone turned up a few times. This chain joins TRBV19 and TRBJ1-2; 9 nucleotides align to TRBD1. The CDR3 is 13 amino acids. The V gene end was trimmed by 8 bases and the J gene end by 7 bases; junction bases not matched to a gene: 8. Looked up from germline, CDR1 is LNHDA and CDR2 is SQIVND (reference sequence). CDR3 nucleotides: TGTGCCAGTGCGGGACAGGGTGGGTTTGGCTACACCTTC. It specifies CASAGQGGFGYTF.

The V call is TRBV5-3, the J call TRBJ2-7; maybe TRBD2 (5 bases). Being an ORF, TRBV5-3 has a function that is uncertain. The CDR3 loop spans 13 amino acids. Trimming cost V 0 bases and J 7 bases, with 11 bases left between them. The CDR3 DNA is TGTGCCAGAAGCTTGGCCCCATCGGGGGAGCAGTACTTC. Protein product: CARSLAPSGEQYF.

This chain links TRBV12-3 or TRBV12-4 with TRBJ2-7; perhaps TRBD2 as D (6 bases). Trimming removed 1 base from V and 5 bases from J, with 9 bases in between. The CDR3 runs to 13 residues. The CDR3 coding sequence is TGTGCCAGCAGTTTAGGGGACTTAAACGAGCAGTACTTC. Its translation: CASSLGDLNEQYF.

This clone was found once. This chain's CDR3 is CASSTGGTDTQYF. The CDR3 region has the DNA TGTGCCAGCAGTACCGGGGGCACAGATACGCAGTATTTT. The rearrangement links TRBV7-9 to TRBJ2-3; weak D call: TRBD2 (5 bases). This CDR3 has 13 residues. The V gene's germline CDR1 is SEHNR and CDR2 FQNEAQ (reference sequence). Trimming shortened V by 6 bases and J by 1 base, and 8 bases separated the two germline ends.

V and J are TRBV6-6 and TRBJ2-2; 8 bases are a match to TRBD1. The CDR3 is 14 residues long. Trimming cost V 7 bases and J 6 bases; bases outside gene matches: 7. CDR1 is MNHNY and CDR2 is SVGAGI in the germline V gene (reference sequence). The CDR3: CASTRGLSSGELFF. Here the CDR3 DNA reads TGTGCCAGCACCAGGGGGCTTAGTTCCGGGGAGCTGTTTTTT.

This clone was detected only once. The CDR3 region has the DNA TGCAGCGCCCGGGGGACTAGCGGAGAGACCCAGTACTTC. Its protein is CSARGTSGETQYF. This sequence joins TRBV29-1 and TRBJ2-5, with 11 bases matching TRBD2. Germline trimming cut 7 bases from V and 4 bases from J; bases unmatched to any gene: 5. This CDR3 comprises 13 residues. Germline V CDR1 and CDR2: SQVTM, ANQGSEA.

The chain uses TRBV5-1 and TRBJ2-1; TRBD2 matches at 12 bases. In germline, CDR1 is SGHRS, CDR2 YFSETQ. V gave up 4 bases and J gave up 0 bases; unmatched junction bases: 17. The CDR3 is 21 residues long. The CDR3 bases are TGCGCCAGCAGCGGGAGACTAGCGGGAGTCCACTTTGGAACCTCCTACAATGAGCAGTTCTTC. Translated, it gives CASSGRLAGVHFGTSYNEQFF.

This clone was counted a single time. J is TRBJ2-1 and V is TRBV6-6; perhaps TRBD2 as D (5 bases). V was clipped by 7 bases and J by 3 bases, with 16 bases between them. CDR1 is MNHNY and CDR2 is SVGAGI in the germline V gene (reference sequence). The CDR3 spans 15 residues. The CDR3 sequence: CASTKGTAGYNEQFF. The CDR3 DNA reads as TGTGCCAGCACCAAGGGAACGGCGGGCTACAATGAGCAGTTCTTC.

In this sample, this clone turned up once. The chain has TRBV27 and TRBJ2-7, with a tentative D call TRBD1 (6 bases). Trimming left V 6 bases short and J 2 bases short, with 11 bases between. The germline V gene encodes CDR1 MNHEY and CDR2 SMNVEV (reference sequence). The CDR3 extends over 13 amino acids. The CDR3 is CASRKTGTYEQYF. The CDR3 nucleotides read TGTGCCAGCAGAAAGACAGGCACCTACGAGCAGTACTTC.